This paragraph covers one T cell receptor beta chain sequence. Antigen unknown. These data are taken from a study of cytomegalovirus exposure and HLA in healthy donors. At the level of the study: Per a later analysis, the roughly 690 first-cohort and under 150 validation repertoires shared one platform. Study-wide results and caveats: Listed as cytomegalovirus-associated were 150 to 200 TCR beta chains. The finding came from a later analysis; first-cohort TCR clusters tended to co-occur in the roughly 110 validation repertoires. For cytomegalovirus status, the classifier reportedly gave diagnoses with high specificity and sensitivity.

Germline assignment: CDR1 GTSNPN and CDR2 SVGIG (reference sequence). The CDR3 spans 13 residues. Between the trimmed V and J ends, which lost 7 bases and 0 bases, there was a span of 12 bases. The protocol was immunoSEQ multiplex PCR, while the TCRdb copy is restricted to in-frame clones and leaves out a portion. The repertoire holds some 270,000 clones, 65% to 90% seen once, with 0.9% to 1.1% in the top ten. The receptor was derived from a woman under 30 in good health and CMV-seronegative. The sample was PBMCs. V gene TRBV30 combines with J gene TRBJ1-1; D uncertain. For the CDR3, the DNA is TGTGCCTCCGATCTACAGATGAACACTGAAGCTTTCTTT. Its translation is CASDLQMNTEAFF.